One sample yielded the 11 T cell receptor beta chains listed below, sequenced in a study of blood T cell repertoires in COVID-19 (dated by TCRdb to the early 2020s). Receptors were amplified or captured by the immunoSEQ multiplex PCR assay. TCRdb carries this immuneACCESS record with in-frame sequences only. Its versions omit some clonotypes, under half of them owing to an unresolved V gene in the studies checked, with the rest unexplained. The sample table records about 220,000 clones; roughly 83% of these occur just once. The ten largest clones capture approximately 1.4% of the sample. Sequenced sample: PBMCs or T cells enriched from blood (not recorded which). These receptors came from a woman in her 40s with acute COVID-19.

The V gene is TRBV19, the J gene TRBJ2-5; TRBD2 aligns across 7 bases. The junction had 3 bases not matched to a gene; V was cut back by 3 bases and J by 5 bases. Germline V gene data show CDR1 as LNHDA and CDR2 as SQIVND (reference sequence). The CDR3 loop spans 13 amino acids. CDR3 DNA sequence: TGTGCCAGTAGTATGGTCGGGGGGGAGACCCAGTACTTC. Translation gives CASSMVGGETQYF. Variable domain in full (rest from reference TRBV19 and TRBJ2-5): DGGITQSPKYLFRKEGQNVTLSCEQNLNHDAMYWYRQDPGQGLRLIYYSQIVNDFQKGDIAEGYSVSREKKESFPLTVTSAQKNPTAFYLCASSMVGGETQYFGPGTRLLVL.

The rearrangement links TRBV11-2 to TRBJ1-2; tentatively, D is TRBD1 (5 bases). V was pared by 5 bases and J by 2 bases, with 15 bases between. The germline V gene has CDR1 SGHAT and CDR2 FQNNGV. The CDR3 is made up of 15 amino acids. The CDR3 bases are TGTGCCAGCAGCCCGGGGGATAGGCGGAACTATGGCTACACCTTC. Protein product: CASSPGDRRNYGYTF.

The V call is TRBV3-1 (or the pseudogene TRBV3-2), the J call TRBJ1-6; D is undetermined. Trimming stripped 0 bases from V and 11 bases from J, with 8 bases between. CDR3 length equals 13 residues. CDR1 LGHDT and CDR2 YNNKEL come from the germline V gene (reference sequence). CDR3 bases: TGTGCCAGCAGCCAAGATCCCAGGCCACCCCTCCACTTT. It codes for CASSQDPRPPLHF.

This chain uses TRBV28 with TRBJ2-7; maybe TRBD1 (6 bases). CDR3 length equals 12 residues. CDR1 and CDR2 from the germline V gene are MDHEN and SYDVKM. Deletions cut 6 bases from V and 5 bases from J, with 11 bases between. This CDR3 is CASSLTGNEQYF. As DNA, the CDR3 is TGTGCCAGCAGCTTGACAGGTAACGAGCAGTACTTC.

The chain joins TRBV6-1 to TRBJ1-3; the D gene is possibly TRBD1 (5 bases). The CDR3 contains 16 residues. Trimming took off 4 bases at V and 1 base at J, with 14 bases between the two ends. Per germline, CDR1 MNHNS and CDR2 SASEGT. CDR3 amino acids: CASSVPFRVSGNTIYF. The CDR3 DNA reads as TGTGCCAGCAGTGTACCATTCAGGGTTTCTGGAAACACCATATATTTT.

This rearrangement joins TRBV13 to TRBJ1-1, with D maybe TRBD1 (6 bases). Trimming took 4 bases from V and 8 from J, leaving 14 bases between them. The CDR3 covers 13 residues. Per the germline V gene, CDR1 is PRHDT and CDR2 is FYEKMQ (reference sequence). The CDR3 DNA is TGTGCCAGCAGCTCGGGGACATCTAAAGAAGCTTTCTTT. Translation gives CASSSGTSKEAFF.

The genes are TRBV5-5 and TRBJ2-6; 10 bases map to TRBD1. V trimming: 5 bases; J trimming: 4 bases; junction bases outside the gene matches: 6. The length of the CDR3 is 16 residues. Germline CDR1 is SGHKS and CDR2 is YYEKEE (reference sequence). Here the CDR3 DNA reads TGTGCCAGCAGACCCGGGACAGGGGTCGGGGCCAACGTCCTGACTTTC. It encodes CASRPGTGVGANVLTF.

The rearrangement uses TRBV5-1 and TRBJ2-1; possible D gene TRBD2, 5 bases. This CDR3 comprises 14 residues. Trimming took 4 bases from V and 4 from J, leaving 12 bases between them. Germline CDR1 and CDR2: SGHRS and YFSETQ. CDR3 sequence reads: CASSRLGGYNEQFF. CDR3 bases: TGCGCCAGCAGCCGCCTGGGCGGGTACAATGAGCAGTTCTTC.

This sequence joins TRBV7-6 and TRBJ2-1; 7 positions agree with TRBD2. Germline trimming cut 6 bases from V and 7 bases from J; bases unmatched to any gene: 12. The CDR3 length is 15 residues. The germline V gene encodes CDR1 SGHVS and CDR2 FNYEAQ. As DNA, the CDR3 is TGTGCCAGCAGGGGCCGGGCGGGGGAAGGGAATGAGCAGTTCTTC. It codes for CASRGRAGEGNEQFF.

The rearrangement uses TRBV14 and TRBJ2-1; 12 nucleotides agree with TRBD2. The V and J ends lost 6 bases and 9 bases, in that order; junction bases with no gene match: 18. This CDR3 region has 18 residues. Germline CDR1 SGHDN, CDR2 FVKESK. The CDR3 nucleotides read TGTGCCAGCAGTCTATTCGAACCTAGCGGGGGGGCGAAGGCTGAGCAGTTCTTC. Its protein product is CASSLFEPSGGAKAEQFF.

A remark on this clone: The sample holds other DNA sequences that translate to the same CDR3. In nucleotides, the CDR3 is TGTGCCAGCAGTTCCCGGGGCACCGGGGAGCTGTTTTTT. It specifies CASSSRGTGELFF. V gene TRBV27 combines with J gene TRBJ2-2; a possible D gene is TRBD2 (5 bases). Germline-derived CDR1 and CDR2 are MNHEY and SMNVEV (reference sequence). V lost 4 bases and J 4 bases, leaving 7 bases between the germline ends. The CDR3 length is 13 residues.